This paragraph covers one T cell receptor beta chain sequence. The target antigen is unknown. Distinct nucleotide sequences in the sample also encode this CDR3. The entry originates in a study of cytomegalovirus exposure and HLA in healthy donors. Whole-study results and caveats: One later analysis reportedly identified an Asian-associated ancestry cluster that showed fewer N-insertions than the 666-donor mean. Researchers left out some V segments, among them TRBV6-2 and TRBV6-3, as indistinguishable.

Primers included in the PCR were 60 Vbeta and 13 Jbeta primers. The authors' processing: Approximately 9.9 million of around 85 million unique TCR beta chains were shared, per a later count. Only in-frame clones appear in the TCRdb table, and some are missing; sequencing was by immunoSEQ multiplex PCR. Clone size and the V and J calls come from that table; the DNA yielded D and trimming. The table has over 120,000 clones, roughly four fifths seen once. Germline lookup yields CDR1 SGDLS and CDR2 YYNGEE. CDR3 length: 15 residues. With 0 bases clipped from V and 2 bases from J, the junction kept 4 bases outside the gene matches.

The chain employs TRBV9 and TRBJ2-7; 8 nucleotides line up with TRBD2. The clonotype originates from a young man in good health and CMV-seropositive. Sequenced material: PBMCs. The chain's CDR3 is CASSVGGGGTYEQYF. The CDR3 DNA reads as TGTGCCAGCAGCGTAGGCGGCGGGGGGACCTACGAGCAGTACTTC.